A single sample is the source of the 10 T cell receptor beta chains below, sequenced in a study of OX40 agonist ivuxolimab in advanced cancers. The assay was immunoSEQ multiplex PCR, and TCRdb's table has in-frame clones only and misses some. The sample yields over 80,000 clones, around nine tenths seen once. The sequenced sample was CD4+ or CD8+ T cells sorted from blood, obtained in a trial of the OX40 agonist ivuxolimab. The origin of the receptors is an adult with an advanced solid tumor such as melanoma, head and neck, liver or kidney cancer.

This chain connects TRBV4-2 to TRBJ2-2, with 12 bases lining up with TRBD2. The germline CDR1 and CDR2 sequences are LGHNA and YNFKEQ. The junction had 8 bases not matched to a gene; V was cut back by 4 bases and J by 2 bases. The CDR3 consists of 18 residues. In nucleotides, the CDR3 is TGTGCCAGCAGCCCGCGACTAGCGGGAGACTCTAACACCGGGGAGCTGTTTTTT. As protein: CASSPRLAGDSNTGELFF.

The chain joins TRBV19 to TRBJ2-7; 8 bases match TRBD1. V was clipped by 6 bases and J by 5 bases; unmatched bases: 9. Per the germline V gene, CDR1 is LNHDA and CDR2 is SQIVND (reference sequence). This CDR3 is built from 14 residues. CDR3 residues: CASRPRQGANEQYF. The CDR3 coding sequence is TGTGCCAGTAGGCCGAGGCAGGGGGCCAACGAGCAGTACTTC.

J is TRBJ2-1 and V is TRBV2; 7 positions match TRBD1. This CDR3 contains 13 residues. The V and J ends lost 8 bases and 1 base, in that order; junction bases with no gene match: 2. Germline-derived CDR1 and CDR2 are SNHLY and FYNNEI. The CDR3 nucleotides read TGTGCCAGCCGACAGGGTTCCTACAATGAGCAGTTCTTC. Amino acids: CASRQGSYNEQFF. Complete variable domain (other parts from reference TRBV2 and TRBJ2-1): EPEVTQTPSHQVTQMGQEVILRCVPISNHLYFYWYRQILGQKVEFLVSFYNNEISEKSEIFDDQFSVERPDGSNFTLKIRSTKLEDSAMYFCASRQGSYNEQFFGPGTRLTVL.

The CDR3 is CASNFLGGQGGTEAFF. CDR3 nucleotide sequence: TGTGCCAGCAACTTTCTCGGGGGACAGGGAGGCACTGAAGCTTTCTTT. The chain is built from TRBV5-6 and TRBJ1-1, with 9 positions matching TRBD1. CDR1 is SGHDT and CDR2 is YYEEEE in the germline V gene. This CDR3 spans 16 amino acids. Trimming cost V 6 bases and J 4 bases; bases outside gene matches: 13.

This clone turned up a few times. J is TRBJ1-2 and V is TRBV28; 10 bases match TRBD1. The CDR3 spans 13 residues. Germline V gene lookup returns CDR1 MDHEN and CDR2 SYDVKM. The V and J ends lost 5 bases and 5 bases, in that order; junction bases with no gene match: 2. The DNA for the CDR3 is TGTGCCAGCAGTCGGACAGGGGGATATGGCTACACCTTC. Translated, it gives CASSRTGGYGYTF.

The chain couples TRBV19 to TRBJ2-2, with D unresolved. The length of the CDR3 is 15 residues. Trimming pared 2 bases from V and 0 bases from J, leaving 7 bases between. CDR1 and CDR2 (germline): LNHDA, SQIVND (reference sequence). CDR3 protein: CASSIQQSNTGELFF. As DNA, the CDR3 is TGTGCCAGTAGTATACAACAGTCGAACACCGGGGAGCTGTTTTTT.

The rearrangement links TRBV18 to TRBJ2-1; TRBD1 matches 11 bases. CDR1 and CDR2 (germline): KGHSH, LQKENI. The V and J ends lost 3 bases and 4 bases, in that order; junction bases with no gene match: 8. CDR3 length: 17 residues. Here the CDR3 reads CASSPPWTGGPYNEQFF. Written as DNA, the CDR3 is TGTGCCAGCTCACCCCCGTGGACAGGGGGCCCTTACAATGAGCAGTTCTTC.

The rearrangement uses TRBV5-5 and TRBJ2-5; TRBD2 might be the D (5 bases). CDR1 and CDR2 (germline): SGHKS, YYEKEE (reference sequence). Trimming removed 4 bases at V and 2 bases at J, with 18 bases between. CDR3 length: 16 amino acids. The CDR3 region is CASSAGILLWQETQYF. The CDR3 DNA is TGTGCCAGCAGCGCCGGGATTCTCCTCTGGCAAGAGACCCAGTACTTC.

This sequence joins TRBV6-5 and TRBJ2-2; TRBD1 might be the D (5 bases). V was clipped by 6 bases and J by 7 bases, with 18 bases between them. This CDR3 contains 15 residues. Germline CDR1 reads MNHEY; CDR2 reads SVGAGI. CDR3 in amino acids: CASSPLGVRIGELFF. Here the CDR3 DNA reads TGTGCCAGCAGCCCCTTAGGGGTCAGGATCGGGGAGCTGTTTTTT.

V is TRBV7-2 and J is TRBJ1-1; D is ambiguous. This CDR3 is built from 13 residues. In germline, CDR1 is SGHTA, CDR2 FQGNSA. Trimming removed 4 bases at V and 2 bases at J, with 8 bases between. CDR3: CASSSTRNTEAFF. The CDR3 nucleotides read TGTGCCAGCAGCTCTACACGAAACACTGAAGCTTTCTTT.